One sample yielded the 17 T cell receptor beta chains listed below, sequenced in a study of blood T cell repertoires in COVID-19. Sequencing used immunoSEQ multiplex PCR; TCRdb keeps in-frame clones, though not all of them. The table includes approximately 270,000 clones, around 93% detected once. The sample taken for sequencing was PBMCs or T cells enriched from blood (not recorded which). The receptor source for this set is a man in his forties who had been exposed to COVID-19.

The rearrangement joins TRBV19 to TRBJ2-7; 7 nucleotides align to TRBD2. Germline CDR1 and CDR2: LNHDA and SQIVND (reference sequence). The CDR3 has 14 amino acids. Trimming cost V 3 bases and J 2 bases; bases outside gene matches: 4. The CDR3 protein is CASSIAGEAYEQYF. Written as DNA, the CDR3 is TGTGCCAGTAGTATTGCGGGGGAGGCCTACGAGCAGTACTTC.

The CDR3 spells CASSQFNRGIPEAFF. CDR3 nucleotides: TGTGCCAGCAGCCAATTTAACAGGGGAATTCCTGAAGCTTTCTTT. The chain couples TRBV14 to TRBJ1-1; 7 nucleotides agree with TRBD1. V shed 2 bases, J shed 6 bases, and the junction held 9 bases outside the gene matches. Per germline, CDR1 SGHDN and CDR2 FVKESK. The CDR3 is made up of 15 amino acids. Full variable domain (remainder filled in from reference TRBV14 and TRBJ1-1): EAGVTQFPSHSVIEKGQTVTLRCDPISGHDNLYWYRRVMGKEIKFLLHFVKESKQDESGMPNNRFLAERTGGTYSTLKVQPAELEDSGVYFCASSQFNRGIPEAFFGQGTRLTVV.

J is TRBJ1-1 and V is TRBV28, with D perhaps TRBD1 (6 bases). Germline V gene lookup returns CDR1 MDHEN and CDR2 SYDVKM. The CDR3 sequence is 13 residues long. The germline V and J ends were trimmed by 7 bases and 5 bases, with 14 bases remaining between them. The DNA for the CDR3 is TGTGCCAGCATGGAGGGGGGGCGGACTGAAGCTTTCTTT. Its protein is CASMEGGRTEAFF. Looking up the rest from reference TRBV28 and TRBJ1-1 gives the full variable domain: DVKVTQSSRYLVKRTGEKVFLECVQDMDHENMFWYRQDPGLGLRLIYFSYDVKMKEKGDIPEGYSVSREKKERFSLILESASTNQTSMYLCASMEGGRTEAFFGQGTRLTVV.

V is TRBV7-2 and J is TRBJ2-7; 7 bases map to TRBD1. CDR1 SGHTA and CDR2 FQGNSA come from the germline V gene. Trimming cost V 6 bases and J 12 bases; bases outside gene matches: 14. The CDR3 contains 13 residues. The CDR3 spells CASRRTGQTRPYF. The CDR3 region has the DNA TGTGCCAGCAGGCGTACGGGACAGACTCGTCCGTACTTC.

The rearrangement uses TRBV4-3 and TRBJ2-7, with 11 bases identical to TRBD2. CDR3 size: 17 residues. V shed 0 bases, J shed 3 bases, and the junction held 7 bases outside the gene matches. The germline gives CDR1 LGHNA, CDR2 YSLEER. The CDR3 loop reads CASSQDSGTSGFYEQYF. In DNA form, the CDR3 reads TGCGCCAGCAGCCAAGATTCCGGGACTAGCGGATTCTACGAGCAGTACTTC.

This clone was recorded a few times. The chain couples TRBV19 to TRBJ2-1; tentative D call: TRBD1 (6 bases). V was clipped by 10 bases and J by 8 bases, with 12 bases between them. There are 11 residues in the CDR3. Germline V CDR1 and CDR2: LNHDA, SQIVND (reference sequence). This CDR3 is CATGVGDEQFF. The DNA of the CDR3 is TGTGCCACAGGGGTGGGCGATGAGCAGTTCTTC. Full variable domain (outside the CDR3, taken from reference TRBV19 and TRBJ2-1): DGGITQSPKYLFRKEGQNVTLSCEQNLNHDAMYWYRQDPGQGLRLIYYSQIVNDFQKGDIAEGYSVSREKKESFPLTVTSAQKNPTAFYLCATGVGDEQFFGPGTRLTVL.

This chain links TRBV24-1 with TRBJ2-1; 11 bases fit TRBD2. Germline CDR1 KGHDR, CDR2 SFDVKD. With V trimmed by 7 bases and J by 3 bases, 1 base remained unmatched. The CDR3 sequence is 14 residues long. CDR3: CATRGTSGYNEQFF. The DNA of the CDR3 is TGTGCCACCAGAGGGACTAGCGGCTACAATGAGCAGTTCTTC.

The chain combines TRBV4-1 with TRBJ2-1, with D unclear. The CDR3 spans 15 residues. V dropped 0 bases and J dropped 0 bases, with 6 bases sitting between them. Germline lookup yields CDR1 MGHRA and CDR2 YSYEKL. The CDR3 nucleotides are TGCGCCAGCAGCCAAGATAGAAGCTCCTACAATGAGCAGTTCTTC. Protein: CASSQDRSSYNEQFF.

This sequence joins TRBV28 and TRBJ2-2; the match to TRBD2 covers 7 bases. V shed 4 bases and J 5 bases; nucleotides not matched to a gene: 4. The CDR3 has 14 amino acids. Germline V gives CDR1 MDHEN, CDR2 SYDVKM. The CDR3 nucleotides are TGTGCCAGCAGTTCAGCGGGATGGACCGGGGAGCTGTTTTTT. Its translation is CASSSAGWTGELFF.

This clone has just one count. The V and J genes are TRBV25-1 and TRBJ2-6, with D tentatively TRBD2 (6 bases). This CDR3 contains 15 residues. V lost 1 base and J 8 bases, leaving 12 bases between the germline ends. The germline CDR1 and CDR2 sequences are MGHDK and SYGVNS. The CDR3 is CASSEFSGGSNVLTF. The CDR3 DNA is TGTGCCAGCAGTGAATTCTCTGGGGGGTCCAACGTCCTGACTTTC. Together with reference TRBV25-1 and TRBJ2-6, the CDR3 gives the full variable domain: EADIYQTPRYLVIGTGKKITLECSQTMGHDKMYWYQQDPGMELHLIHYSYGVNSTEKGDLSSESTVSRIRTEHFPLTLESARPSHTSQYLCASSEFSGGSNVLTFGAGSRLTVL.

This chain joins TRBV3-1 (or the pseudogene TRBV3-2) and TRBJ1-2; a possible D gene is TRBD1 (5 bases). The CDR3 sequence is 14 residues long. Germline V gives CDR1 LGHDT, CDR2 YNNKEL (reference sequence). Trimming pared 1 base from V and 5 bases from J, leaving 11 bases between. CDR3 amino acids: CASSQGQGEYGYTF. For the CDR3, the DNA is TGTGCCAGCAGCCAAGGGCAAGGGGAATATGGCTACACCTTC.

The chain carries TRBV5-1 and TRBJ2-7, with 10 bases aligning to TRBD1. CDR1 is SGHRS and CDR2 is YFSETQ in the germline V gene. The CDR3 consists of 16 residues. Losses at the gene ends were 4 bases for V and 4 bases for J; bases not matched to a gene: 11. The CDR3, as DNA: TGCGCCAGCAGCCAAATTGACAGGGGGCTTGGGTACGAGCAGTACTTC. As protein: CASSQIDRGLGYEQYF.

This clone was found once. Other DNA sequences in the sample encode the same CDR3. The rearrangement uses TRBV9 and TRBJ2-1; 11 nucleotides agree with TRBD2. The germline gives CDR1 SGDLS, CDR2 YYNGEE. With 8 bases clipped from V and 5 bases from J, the junction kept 12 bases outside the gene matches. The CDR3 loop spans 16 amino acids. CDR3 loop: CASSFSLAGDHNEQFF. In DNA form, the CDR3 reads TGTGCCAGTAGCTTCTCACTAGCGGGAGACCACAATGAGCAGTTCTTC.

J is TRBJ1-2 and V is TRBV29-1, with TRBD1 matching 10 bases. With 6 bases clipped from V and 7 bases from J, the junction kept 8 bases outside the gene matches. Per germline, CDR1 SQVTM and CDR2 ANQGSEA. This CDR3 has 13 amino acids. The CDR3: CSVSVGQGSGYTF. CDR3 in DNA: TGCAGCGTGTCAGTGGGACAGGGGTCTGGCTACACCTTC.

The chain is built from TRBV2 and TRBJ1-2; 8 positions match TRBD1. Germline V gene sequence: CDR1 SNHLY, CDR2 FYNNEI. The J segment lost 4 bases and the V segment lost 6 bases, leaving 7 bases of the junction unmatched. The CDR3 is 14 residues long. In DNA form, the CDR3 reads TGTGCCAGCAGGAGGACAGGGCTTACCTATGGCTACACCTTC. Amino acid sequence: CASRRTGLTYGYTF.

The chain is built from TRBV7-9 and TRBJ2-2; 7 bases are a match to TRBD1. The CDR3 totals 16 residues. Germline CDR1 and CDR2: SEHNR and FQNEAQ (reference sequence). The V gene end was trimmed by 5 bases and the J gene end by 0 bases; junction bases not matched to a gene: 6. CDR3 protein: CASSPRDRSNTGELFF. The CDR3 region has the DNA TGTGCCAGCAGCCCTAGGGACAGATCGAACACCGGGGAGCTGTTTTTT.

V is TRBV28 and J is TRBJ1-2; TRBD1 agrees at 10 bases. V lost 3 bases to trimming and J lost 8 bases; unmatched junction nucleotides: 3. Looked up from germline, CDR1 is MDHEN and CDR2 is SYDVKM. This CDR3 is built from 13 residues. CDR3: CASSFDRGLGYTF. The DNA for the CDR3 is TGTGCCAGCAGTTTTGACAGGGGGCTCGGCTACACCTTC.